This T cell receptor beta chain was sequenced for a study of CD8 T cells in ankylosing spondylitis. Whole-study results and caveats: CD8+ disease-linked clones were present at relatively low frequencies in blood. A motif of eight highly homologous TCR beta variants was seen as apparently characteristic of ankylosing spondylitis blood.

This clonotype was recorded a few times. The antigen remains undetermined. For TCR beta, libraries came from quantitative 5'-RACE with molecular barcodes. TCRdb used MiXCR to reprocess the 5' RACE reads, holding one entry per CDR3 protein. The sample holds about 360,000 distinct CDR3 sequences, roughly 20% seen once. Specimen: blood, either unsorted or a sorted T cell fraction (not recorded which). The TCR was taken from a male donor with ankylosing spondylitis or in good health (not recorded which).

The DNA for the CDR3 is TGTGCCAGCAGTCACAGGGTTGGCAATCAGCCCCAGCATTTT. Amino acids: CASSHRVGNQPQHF. The rearrangement uses TRBV12-3 or TRBV12-4 and TRBJ1-5; possibly TRBD1 for D (6 bases). The CDR3 runs 14 residues. V was trimmed by 5 bases and J by 2 bases, leaving 10 bases between them.